The next 24 T cell receptor beta chains were all read from a single sample in a study of T cells in Graves' hyperthyroidism and ophthalmopathy. There were TCR beta CDR3 regions amplified from RNA transcripts. HTBI primers were the set used in a first-round RT-PCR of the TCR CDR3. TCRdb ran MiXCR on the multiplex PCR reads and lists one entry per CDR3 protein. The table records about 380,000 distinct CDR3 sequences, approximately 13% of them present only once. The sequenced material came from blood. The source of these receptors is a man aged 25-45 years with Graves' hyperthyroidism that later progressed to Graves' ophthalmopathy.

This clonotype occurred many times. V usage is TRBV13 and J usage is TRBJ2-7; D ambiguous. V shed 0 bases and J shed 0 bases, with 12 bases lying between them. This CDR3 has 16 residues. Germline V CDR1 and CDR2: PRHDT, FYEKMQ (reference sequence). The CDR3 sequence: CASSLGLGRSSYEQYF. CDR3 DNA sequence: TGTGCCAGCAGCTTAGGCCTGGGCAGAAGCTCCTACGAGCAGTACTTC.

Turning to this clonotype: A read error may be the cause here, since a much bigger clone is one base away. The chain is built from TRBV18 and TRBJ2-7; D is possibly TRBD1 or TRBD2 (5 bases each). CDR3 length: 14 amino acids. Germline V gene data show CDR1 as KGHSH and CDR2 as LQKENI. CDR3: CVSSPLVGPNEQYF. DNA of the CDR3: TGTGTCAGCTCACCACTAGTGGGGCCCAACGAGCAGTACTTC. Combining the CDR3 with reference TRBV18 and TRBJ2-7 gives the whole variable domain NAGVMQNPRHLVRRRGQEARLRCSPMKGHSHVYWYRQLPEEGLKFMVYLQKENIIDESGMPKERFSAEFPKEGPSILRIQQVVRGDSAAYFCVSSPLVGPNEQYFGPGTRLTVT.

This clonotype was seen repeatedly, ten times or more. The chain joins TRBV28 to TRBJ2-4; a possible D gene is TRBD1 (5 bases). CDR1 is MDHEN, CDR2 SYDVKM, per germline. Trimming pared 10 bases from V and 1 base from J, leaving 17 bases between. The CDR3 covers 15 residues. The CDR3 protein is CATRLGGAAKNIQYF. The CDR3 DNA sequence: TGTGCCACCCGACTGGGTGGGGCGGCCAAAAACATTCAGTACTTC. The full variable domain, rest sourced from reference TRBV28 and TRBJ2-4, is DVKVTQSSRYLVKRTGEKVFLECVQDMDHENMFWYRQDPGLGLRLIYFSYDVKMKEKGDIPEGYSVSREKKERFSLILESASTNQTSMYLCATRLGGAAKNIQYFGAGTRLSVL.

Many counts were recorded for this clonotype. The gene calls are TRBV11-3 and TRBJ2-7; no clear D. The CDR3 totals 13 residues. Trimming left V 4 bases short and J 2 bases short, with 9 bases between. Germline values: CDR1 SGHNT, CDR2 YENEEA. In DNA, the CDR3 is TGTGCCAGCAGCTCCATGAATCCCTACGAGCAGTACTTC. It yields the protein CASSSMNPYEQYF.

DNA of the CDR3: TGTGCCAGCAGCTCCCTTCGAGCCGGGGAGCTGTTTTTT. It codes for CASSSLRAGELFF. The V and J genes are TRBV11-1 and TRBJ2-2; D gene ambiguous. V was pared by 4 bases and J by 6 bases, with 9 bases between. Germline V gene data show CDR1 as SGHAT and CDR2 as FQDESV (reference sequence). The CDR3 is made up of 13 amino acids.

The sample holds many counts of this clonotype. The chain uses TRBV2 and TRBJ1-1; D is unresolved. V lost 6 bases and J 3 bases, leaving 14 bases between the germline ends. In germline, CDR1 is SNHLY, CDR2 FYNNEI. The CDR3 is 14 residues long. This chain's CDR3 is CASRSSGRDTEAFF. The DNA for the CDR3 is TGTGCCAGCAGGTCCTCTGGGCGCGACACTGAAGCTTTCTTT. The complete variable domain, with remaining parts taken from reference TRBV2 and TRBJ1-1, reads EPEVTQTPSHQVTQMGQEVILRCVPISNHLYFYWYRQILGQKVEFLVSFYNNEISEKSEIFDDQFSVERPDGSNFTLKIRSTKLEDSAMYFCASRSSGRDTEAFFGQGTRLTVV.

This clonotype turned up a few times. The CDR3 sequence: CASSLTGYNEQYF. CDR3 bases: TGTGCCAGCAGTTTGACAGGGTACAACGAGCAGTACTTC. This chain connects TRBV27 to TRBJ2-7, with 7 nucleotides matching TRBD1. The CDR3 has 13 residues. V gave up 3 bases and J gave up 5 bases; unmatched junction bases: 4. Germline loops: CDR1 MNHEY, CDR2 SMNVEV (reference sequence).

In its sample, this clonotype was seen many times. The chain combines TRBV6-1 with TRBJ2-5; no firm D call. V was shortened by 6 bases and J by 4 bases, with 12 bases between the two germline ends. The CDR3 totals 13 residues. Germline V gene sequence: CDR1 MNHNS, CDR2 SASEGT. The CDR3 sequence: CASSYAERETQYF. The CDR3, as DNA: TGTGCCAGCAGCTACGCGGAGCGAGAGACCCAGTACTTC.

This clonotype was seen ten or more times. The chain uses TRBV2 and TRBJ2-4; D perhaps matches TRBD1 (5 bases). Germline CDR1 and CDR2: SNHLY and FYNNEI. V was trimmed by 3 bases and J by 8 bases, leaving 14 bases between them. The CDR3 extends over 14 amino acids. The CDR3 region is CASSEWTPRDIQYF. CDR3 in DNA: TGTGCCAGCAGTGAGTGGACACCCAGGGACATTCAGTACTTC.

This clonotype has ten or more counts. The genes are TRBV6-1 and TRBJ1-3; perhaps TRBD1 as D (5 bases). This CDR3 is built from 14 residues. The germline gives CDR1 MNHNS, CDR2 SASEGT. Trimming took 8 bases from V and 6 from J, leaving 17 bases between them. The CDR3 sequence is CASGDVTSANTIYF. DNA for the CDR3: TGTGCCAGCGGGGACGTAACCTCGGCAAACACCATATATTTT.

V usage is TRBV6-2 or TRBV6-3 and J usage is TRBJ1-5, with a tentative D call TRBD1 (6 bases). The V end was cut by 3 bases, the J end by 1 base, with 7 bases between. The length of the CDR3 is 14 residues. CDR1 MNHEY and CDR2 SVGEGT come from the germline V gene. The CDR3 nucleotides read TGTGCCAGCAGTTATACAGGGAGCAATCAGCCCCAGCATTTT. Protein product: CASSYTGSNQPQHF.

This clonotype has ten or more counts. The junction shows a germline mismatch at one end, possibly a read error. The chain joins TRBV20-1 to TRBJ2-5, with TRBD2 matching over 9 bases. The CDR3 contains 16 residues. Germline V lookup: CDR1 DFQATT, CDR2 SNEGSKA (reference sequence). Here the CDR3 DNA reads TGCAGTCCTAGGATGCGGGGGGGCGCCTCGGGGGAGACCCAGTACTTC. Translated: CSPRMRGGASGETQYF.

The table lists this clonotype with many counts. The chain carries TRBV6-1 and TRBJ2-3; 9 nucleotides align to TRBD2. CDR1 MNHNS and CDR2 SASEGT come from the germline V gene. The CDR3 runs 16 residues. J was trimmed by 3 bases and V by 1 base; bases with no gene match: 5. CDR3 amino acids: CASSEEAGGPTDTQYF. The CDR3 coding sequence is TGTGCCAGCAGTGAAGAGGCGGGGGGGCCGACAGATACGCAGTATTTT.

This clonotype came up a few times. A much larger clone lies a single base off, so this may be a read error. The V and J genes are TRBV12-3 or TRBV12-4 and TRBJ1-1, with D unclear. The CDR3 is made up of 13 amino acids. Trimming shortened V by 7 bases and J by 4 bases, and 13 bases separated the two germline ends. The CDR3: CASTRVGSTEAFF. The CDR3 coding sequence is TGTGCCAGCACTAGGGTAGGAAGCACTGAAGCTTTCTTT.

This clonotype was counted ten times or more. The CDR3 DNA follows: TGTGCCAGCAGTCGGTACTCCTATCAGCCCCAGCATTTT. Its protein product is CASSRYSYQPQHF. V usage is TRBV12-3 or TRBV12-4 and J usage is TRBJ1-5; D remains ambiguous. The CDR3 has 13 amino acids. V was shortened by 5 bases and J by 5 bases, with 10 bases between the two germline ends.

This rearrangement joins TRBV30 to TRBJ1-5; possibly TRBD1 for D (5 bases). Germline CDR1 GTSNPN, CDR2 SVGIG (reference sequence). The germline V and J ends were trimmed by 1 base and 7 bases, with 11 bases remaining between them. This CDR3 is 13 amino acids long. The CDR3 DNA sequence: TGTGCCTGGAGTGCTCAGGGTTTCCAGCCCCAGCATTTT. It encodes CAWSAQGFQPQHF.

There are many counts of this clonotype. The J gene is TRBJ2-7, the V gene TRBV9; D remains ambiguous. The CDR3 consists of 11 residues. V gave up 3 bases and J gave up 5 bases, with 6 bases separating them. Germline CDR1 SGDLS, CDR2 YYNGEE. DNA of the CDR3: TGTGCCAGCAGCGATGGCGACGAGCAGTACTTC. As protein: CASSDGDEQYF.

This clonotype has at least ten counts. The chain employs TRBV20-1 and TRBJ2-2; 8 nucleotides agree with TRBD1. CDR1 is DFQATT and CDR2 is SNEGSKA in the germline V gene (reference sequence). CDR3 length: 13 residues. J lost 7 bases, V lost 3 bases, and 4 bases had no gene match. Written as DNA, the CDR3 is TGCAGTGCTAGGACAGGGGAAGGCGGGGAGCTGTTTTTT. It specifies CSARTGEGGELFF.

This clonotype appeared many times. In nucleotides, the CDR3 is TGTGCCAGCAGCATACCGGGACTAGCGGGGGAAGATACGCAGTATTTT. Its translation: CASSIPGLAGEDTQYF. This chain uses TRBV27 with TRBJ2-3, with TRBD2 matching over 14 bases. Germline V gives CDR1 MNHEY, CDR2 SMNVEV (reference sequence). Germline trimming cut 6 bases from V and 5 bases from J; bases unmatched to any gene: 7. This CDR3 is built from 16 residues.

The chain recombines TRBV28 with TRBJ2-2, with 16 bases matching TRBD2. The germline CDR1 and CDR2 sequences are MDHEN and SYDVKM. The CDR3 runs to 18 residues. V dropped 1 base and J dropped 7; count of bases not matched to a gene: 6. The CDR3: CASSLSGTSGGDGGELFF. The CDR3 DNA follows: TGTGCCAGCAGTTTATCCGGGACTAGCGGGGGGGACGGCGGGGAGCTGTTTTTT.

This rearrangement joins TRBV24-1 to TRBJ2-5; maybe TRBD2 (5 bases). CDR3 length equals 15 residues. Trimming removed 3 bases from V and 6 bases from J, with 16 bases in between. Germline values: CDR1 KGHDR, CDR2 SFDVKD. Written as DNA, the CDR3 is TGTGCCACCAGTGATCTAGCAAGGGATTTGCAGACCCAGTACTTC. Its translation: CATSDLARDLQTQYF.

This clonotype was recorded at least ten times. The rearrangement links TRBV5-6 to TRBJ2-5; D unresolved. This CDR3 has 15 amino acids. Germline loops: CDR1 SGHDT, CDR2 YYEEEE. Between the trimmed V and J ends, which lost 4 bases and 2 bases, there was a span of 15 bases. The CDR3: CASSVLGQIQETQYF. The CDR3 DNA follows: TGTGCCAGCAGCGTTCTCGGGCAGATTCAAGAGACCCAGTACTTC.

A word on this clonotype: A read error may explain this, as a much larger clone is one base away. J is TRBJ1-4 and V is TRBV6-2 or TRBV6-3, with D possibly being TRBD1 (5 bases). The CDR3 is 16 amino acids. Germline V CDR1 and CDR2: MNHEY, SVGEGT. Trimming removed 5 bases from V and 11 bases from J, with 24 bases in between. The CDR3: CASSRADGTSLGKLFF. The DNA for the CDR3 is TGTGCCAGCAGTAGGGCGGACGGGACGTCGTTGGGGAAACTGTTTTTT.

At least ten counts were recorded for this clonotype. V and J are TRBV28 and TRBJ2-1, with TRBD2 matching over 15 bases. From germline, CDR1 is MDHEN and CDR2 SYDVKM. Trimming took 5 bases from V and 9 from J; bases not matched to a gene: 2. The CDR3 contains 14 residues. DNA of the CDR3: TGTGCCAGCAGTCGGACTAGCGGGGGGGGTGAGCAGTTCTTC. Translation: CASSRTSGGGEQFF. Full variable domain (outside the CDR3, taken from reference TRBV28 and TRBJ2-1): DVKVTQSSRYLVKRTGEKVFLECVQDMDHENMFWYRQDPGLGLRLIYFSYDVKMKEKGDIPEGYSVSREKKERFSLILESASTNQTSMYLCASSRTSGGGEQFFGPGTRLTVL.